This T cell receptor (beta chain) was sequenced during a study of human T cells and chemical hapten exposure (dated by TCRdb to the early 2020s). Some background on the complete study: For sensitization, 2% DPC in acetone was applied to a 2 cm by 2 cm area of upper inner arm skin. Twenty-nine alopecia patients provided blood for TCR sequencing at one to four time points (pre-sensitization, 2, 6 and 24 weeks). The patient cohort, mostly female, included alopecia areata with under or over 50% scalp involvement, alopecia totalis and alopecia universalis. Libraries were pooled for sequencing, and variation in per-sample TCR yields was attributed mainly to small differences in library volumes within the pool. In alopecia patients, the study followed how the peripheral blood TCR repertoire changed in vivo over primary and secondary sensitization to diphenylcyclopropenone (DPC), a hapten. Patient blood was sampled pre-sensitization (week 0) and at 2, 6 and about 24 weeks after DPC sensitization. Weekly therapeutic DPC doses were additionally applied to the scalp of patients throughout the roughly 25-week study period. Patch testing on the upper back used Finn chambers containing 0.01% DPC, with scoring done after 6 days according to International Contact Dermatitis Research Group standards.

The time point label, read with the paper, signifies: patch test 1, 2 weeks after DPC sensitization. The treatment or condition label, read with the paper, signifies: therapeutic diphenylcyclopropenone sensitization with weekly scalp DPC. At each patch-test visit, blood was drawn before the patch test was applied. Eligible patients were aged 18 to 70, diagnosed with alopecia, deemed suitable for DPC therapy, and excluded if pregnant. Total RNA was extracted from unfractionated whole blood that had been collected in Tempus Blood RNA tubes. With regard to this clonotype: No antigen is known for it. Per-base qualities were not stored, and no clone one base away is much larger.

V is reduced by 5 bases and J by 3 bases, leaving a spacing of 8 bases between them. The CDR3 runs 13 residues from the cysteine to the phenylalanine. Only the CDR3 portion is preserved as DNA: 39 bases, with reading frame beginning at the first base. In the germline V gene (reference sequence), CDR1 corresponds to DFQATT and CDR2 to SNEGSKA. Libraries were constructed by RACE. Sequencing relied on a NextSeq 500. During library preparation, unique molecular identifiers were attached to individual cDNA molecules so that TCRs could be counted in a quantitative, reproducible way. For every blood RNA sample, sequencing covered both the TCR alpha and TCR beta chains. In the original analysis: Samples had a median of about 90,000 TCRs, with a range from roughly 23,224 to 750,000. V, J and CDR3 annotation of the TCR reads was carried out using the Decombinator software suite. For PS versus PT1 abundance plots, all samples were subsampled to the same number of TCRs (28,000). Expanded TCRs were defined as absent before sensitization and observed at least eight times at the 2-week time point. TCRdb reran the public reads through fastp at Q25 and MiXCR, keeping productive beta chains. For every CDR3 protein sequence, its rows merge into one entry that carries the most common genes and DNA. The V and J calls, along with clone size, are taken from TCRdb and not from the paper's own processing. The sample records some 81,000 distinct CDR3 sequences, about 8% of which are singletons. The biggest ten clones account for roughly 1.5% of the sample.

General findings and caveats noted by the study authors: Repeated subsampling changed both the strength of the expansion versus patch-test correlation and the threshold at which the correlation became significant. No change with DPC sensitization was found in the number of TCRs above 1 in 1000 frequency, and no evidence of global repertoire structure alterations was found. All patients had alopecia, a presumed autoimmune disease, so their immune response might differ from that of healthy individuals. Compared with pre-sensitization or healthy control sets, expanded TCRs formed significantly more large CDR3 similarity clusters, which is consistent with antigen-driven responses. Patch test score was positively correlated with the number of PT1 expanded TCRs, with significance at thresholds 8, 16 and 32 but not at 4.

This specimen consisted of whole blood, obtained in connection with sensitization to the hapten diphenylcyclopropenone (DPC). This receptor was taken from a woman aged 25 to 39 with alopecia areata. Some clones in this sample may be carry-over from other donors' samples. The chain is made from TRBV20-1 and TRBJ2-6; D gene: possibly TRBD2, on 5 matching bases. The sequenced DNA: TGCAGTGCTTTCCGGGATGGGGCCAACGTCCTGACTTTC. Translated, this is CSAFRDGANVLTF.